These T cell receptor beta chains were read from a single sample in a study of T cell repertoires in ileal Crohn's disease. The assay was immunoSEQ multiplex PCR, and TCRdb's table has in-frame clones only and misses some. Here the sample spans over 25,000 clones, about four fifths being singletons. Input material: ileal tissue. The receptor set was obtained from an adult with Crohn's disease. Each CDR3 is given with its conserved first and last residue. A D gene is named only where the DNA matches it firmly. Size values are once, few and many counts, or a class for expanded clones, and some rows have none.

clone size: once; V gene: TRBV7-4; D gene: -; J gene: TRBJ1-1; CDR3 protein: CASPGAGAPGRAFF; CDR3 DNA: TGTGCCAGCCCAGGGGCGGGGGCCCCTGGTAGAGCTTTCTTT
clone size: -; V gene: TRBV29-1; D gene: TRBD2; J gene: TRBJ2-3; CDR3 protein: CSGGGVMPDTQYF; CDR3 DNA: TGCAGCGGGGGGGGTGTTATGCCAGATACGCAGTATTTT
clone size: -; V gene: TRBV5-1; D gene: -; J gene: TRBJ2-7; CDR3 protein: CASSLEAGRYEQYF; CDR3 DNA: TGCGCCAGCAGCTTGGAGGCGGGTCGCTACGAGCAGTACTTC
clone size: -; V gene: TRBV7-2; D gene: -; J gene: TRBJ2-7; CDR3 protein: CASSFYSGSSYEQYF; CDR3 DNA: TGTGCCAGCAGCTTCTATAGCGGAAGCTCCTACGAGCAGTACTTC
clone size: -; V gene: TRBV30; D gene: -; J gene: TRBJ2-2; CDR3 protein: CAWSRNTGELFF; CDR3 DNA: TGTGCCTGGAGTCGGAACACCGGGGAGCTGTTTTTT
clone size: -; V gene: TRBV19; D gene: TRBD1; J gene: TRBJ1-5; CDR3 protein: CASSRSGTGGSWDQPQHF; CDR3 DNA: TGTGCCAGTAGTAGGTCCGGGACAGGGGGCTCGTGGGATCAGCCCCAGCATTTT
clone size: -; V gene: TRBV30; D gene: TRBD1; J gene: TRBJ1-1; CDR3 protein: CAWSGRGTEAFF; CDR3 DNA: TGTGCCTGGAGTGGCAGGGGGACTGAAGCTTTCTTT
clone size: -; V gene: TRBV4-1; D gene: -; J gene: TRBJ1-4; CDR3 protein: CASSQDFPGNEKLFF; CDR3 DNA: TGCGCCAGCAGCCAAGACTTCCCGGGAAATGAAAAACTGTTTTTT
clone size: -; V gene: TRBV5-6; D gene: -; J gene: TRBJ2-7; CDR3 protein: CASSLASSYEQYF; CDR3 DNA: TGTGCCAGCAGCTTGGCTAGCTCCTACGAGCAGTACTTC
clone size: few; V gene: TRBV15; D gene: -; J gene: TRBJ1-2; CDR3 protein: CATSRVGSGYGYTF; CDR3 DNA: TGTGCCACCAGCAGAGTAGGGAGTGGGTATGGCTACACCTTC
clone size: -; V gene: TRBV4-3; D gene: -; J gene: TRBJ2-4; CDR3 protein: CASSQDFLGIQYF; CDR3 DNA: TGCGCCAGCAGCCAAGATTTTCTCGGCATTCAGTACTTC
clone size: -; V gene: TRBV5-1; D gene: -; J gene: TRBJ2-7; CDR3 protein: CASSLSGGTYEQYF; CDR3 DNA: TGCGCCAGCAGCTTGTCGGGGGGCACCTACGAGCAGTACTTC
clone size: -; V gene: TRBV7-9; D gene: -; J gene: TRBJ2-3; CDR3 protein: CASSPQVTTDTQYF; CDR3 DNA: TGTGCCAGCAGCCCCCAGGTTACCACAGATACGCAGTATTTT
clone size: -; V gene: TRBV6-6; D gene: TRBD2; J gene: TRBJ2-7; CDR3 protein: CASLYGDGGNNEQYF; CDR3 DNA: TGTGCCAGCCTATACGGGGACGGGGGGAATAACGAGCAGTACTTC
clone size: -; V gene: TRBV6-5; D gene: -; J gene: TRBJ1-1; CDR3 protein: CASRGWGDAEAFF; CDR3 DNA: TGTGCCAGCCGGGGTTGGGGGGACGCTGAAGCTTTCTTT
clone size: -; V gene: TRBV2; D gene: -; J gene: TRBJ1-2; CDR3 protein: CASSERGGNYGYTF; CDR3 DNA: TGTGCCAGCAGTGAGAGGGGGGGCAACTATGGCTACACCTTC
clone size: -; V gene: TRBV7-6; D gene: TRBD2; J gene: TRBJ2-5; CDR3 protein: CASSSPFGLAGVETQYF; CDR3 DNA: TGTGCCAGCAGCTCCCCATTTGGACTAGCGGGAGTAGAGACCCAGTACTTC
clone size: -; V gene: TRBV7-9; D gene: TRBD2; J gene: TRBJ2-1; CDR3 protein: CASRDVSGTSGNEQFF; CDR3 DNA: TGTGCCAGCAGGGACGTGAGCGGGACTTCGGGCAATGAGCAGTTCTTC
clone size: -; V gene: TRBV4-3; D gene: TRBD1; J gene: TRBJ2-5; CDR3 protein: CASSPLGQGAGEQYF; CDR3 DNA: TGCGCCAGCAGCCCGCTAGGACAGGGGGCCGGAGAGCAGTACTTC
clone size: -; V gene: TRBV30; D gene: -; J gene: TRBJ2-5; CDR3 protein: CAWSPMGATQYF; CDR3 DNA: TGTGCCTGGAGCCCGATGGGGGCGACCCAGTACTTC